The entry below gives a single T cell receptor (beta chain) sequence along with its context. Its antigen is as yet unknown. The source of the sample is a study of T cell repertoires in aging, cancer and after chemotherapy. Study-level information: Millions of TCR reads made up the full dataset.

Peripheral blood genomic DNA, not sorted cells or RNA, was the template. Findings of the study overall: No conclusions about immunological memory after chemotherapy can be drawn from the repertoire data. In healthy donors, age-related TCR diversity loss mainly reflected lost richness.

V shed 6 bases and J 3 bases; nucleotides not matched to a gene: 5. Per germline, CDR1 MNHNS and CDR2 SASEGT. This CDR3 is 15 amino acids long. Rearranged V-D-J TRB sequences were amplified with a mixed TRB-A/B primer pool. From the multiplex PCR reads, TCRdb called clonotypes with MiXCR, one entry per CDR3 protein. This table holds about 13,000 distinct CDR3 sequences, approximately 40% found once. The sample taken for sequencing was blood. The receptor was derived from a human donor in good health. The donor label of this sample is uncertain. This chain joins TRBV6-1 and TRBJ2-1; the match to TRBD2 covers 10 bases. In nucleotides, the CDR3 is TGTGCCAGCAGGGGCTCTAGCGGGGGCTACAATGAGCAGTTCTTC. This sequence encodes CASRGSSGGYNEQFF.